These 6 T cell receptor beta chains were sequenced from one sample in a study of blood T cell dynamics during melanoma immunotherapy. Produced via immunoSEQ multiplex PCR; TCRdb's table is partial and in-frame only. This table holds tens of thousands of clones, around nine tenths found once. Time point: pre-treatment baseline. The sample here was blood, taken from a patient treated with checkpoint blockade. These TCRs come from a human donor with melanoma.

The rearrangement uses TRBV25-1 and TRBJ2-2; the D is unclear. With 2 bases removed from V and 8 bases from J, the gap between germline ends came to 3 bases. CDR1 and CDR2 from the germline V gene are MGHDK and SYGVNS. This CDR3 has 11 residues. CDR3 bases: TGTGCCAGCAGTGAAATAGGGGAGCTGTTTTTT. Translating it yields CASSEIGELFF.

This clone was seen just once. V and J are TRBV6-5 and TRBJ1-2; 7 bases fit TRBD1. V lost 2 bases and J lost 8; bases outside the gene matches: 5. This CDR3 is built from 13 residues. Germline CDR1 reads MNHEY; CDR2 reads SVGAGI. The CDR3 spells CASSYVTGLGYTF. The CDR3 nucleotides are TGTGCCAGCAGTTACGTGACAGGGTTAGGCTACACCTTC.

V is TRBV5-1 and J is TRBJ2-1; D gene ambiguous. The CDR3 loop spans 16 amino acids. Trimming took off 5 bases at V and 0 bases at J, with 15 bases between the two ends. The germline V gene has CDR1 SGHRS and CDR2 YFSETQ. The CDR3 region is CASRPGTAPSYNEQFF. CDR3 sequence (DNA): TGCGCCAGCAGGCCGGGCACAGCGCCCTCCTACAATGAGCAGTTCTTC.

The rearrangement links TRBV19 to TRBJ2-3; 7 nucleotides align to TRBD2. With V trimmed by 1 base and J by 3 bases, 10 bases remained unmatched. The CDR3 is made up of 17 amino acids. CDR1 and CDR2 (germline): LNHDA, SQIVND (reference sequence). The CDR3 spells CASSIGRASGMTDTQYF. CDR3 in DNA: TGTGCCAGTAGTATAGGAAGGGCTAGCGGAATGACAGATACGCAGTATTTT.

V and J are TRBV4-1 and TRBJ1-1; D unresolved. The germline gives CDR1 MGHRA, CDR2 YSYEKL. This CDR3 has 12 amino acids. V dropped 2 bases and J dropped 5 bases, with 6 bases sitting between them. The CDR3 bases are TGCGCCAGCAGCCAAACGGCAACTGAAGCTTTCTTT. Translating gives CASSQTATEAFF.

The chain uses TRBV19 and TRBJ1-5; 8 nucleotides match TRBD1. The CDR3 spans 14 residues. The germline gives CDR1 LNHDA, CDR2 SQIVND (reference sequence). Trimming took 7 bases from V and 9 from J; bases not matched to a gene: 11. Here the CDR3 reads CASTEGQGAGPQHF. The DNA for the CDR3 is TGTGCCAGTACCGAGGGGCAGGGGGCCGGGCCCCAGCATTTT.